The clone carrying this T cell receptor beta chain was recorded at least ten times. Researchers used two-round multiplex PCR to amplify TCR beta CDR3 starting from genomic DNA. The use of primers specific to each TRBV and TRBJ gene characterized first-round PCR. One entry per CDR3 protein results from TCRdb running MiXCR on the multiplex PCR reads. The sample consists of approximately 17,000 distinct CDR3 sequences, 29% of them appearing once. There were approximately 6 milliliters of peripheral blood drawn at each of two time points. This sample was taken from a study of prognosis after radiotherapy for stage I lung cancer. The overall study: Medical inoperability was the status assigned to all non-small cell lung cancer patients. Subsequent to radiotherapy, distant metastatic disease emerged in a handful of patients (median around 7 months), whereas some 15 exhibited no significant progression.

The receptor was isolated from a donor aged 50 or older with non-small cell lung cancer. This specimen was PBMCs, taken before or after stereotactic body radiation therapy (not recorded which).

As DNA, the CDR3 is TGTGCCAGCAGTTTATGGGACAGGATGGCTAGCGGGAGAGGGCAGTACTTC. It codes for CASSLWDRMASGRGQYF. The chain has TRBV12-3 or TRBV12-4 and TRBJ2-7; TRBD2 matches 10 bases. The CDR3 extends over 17 amino acids. Unmatched junction bases numbered 16, after V lost 2 bases and J lost 9 bases.